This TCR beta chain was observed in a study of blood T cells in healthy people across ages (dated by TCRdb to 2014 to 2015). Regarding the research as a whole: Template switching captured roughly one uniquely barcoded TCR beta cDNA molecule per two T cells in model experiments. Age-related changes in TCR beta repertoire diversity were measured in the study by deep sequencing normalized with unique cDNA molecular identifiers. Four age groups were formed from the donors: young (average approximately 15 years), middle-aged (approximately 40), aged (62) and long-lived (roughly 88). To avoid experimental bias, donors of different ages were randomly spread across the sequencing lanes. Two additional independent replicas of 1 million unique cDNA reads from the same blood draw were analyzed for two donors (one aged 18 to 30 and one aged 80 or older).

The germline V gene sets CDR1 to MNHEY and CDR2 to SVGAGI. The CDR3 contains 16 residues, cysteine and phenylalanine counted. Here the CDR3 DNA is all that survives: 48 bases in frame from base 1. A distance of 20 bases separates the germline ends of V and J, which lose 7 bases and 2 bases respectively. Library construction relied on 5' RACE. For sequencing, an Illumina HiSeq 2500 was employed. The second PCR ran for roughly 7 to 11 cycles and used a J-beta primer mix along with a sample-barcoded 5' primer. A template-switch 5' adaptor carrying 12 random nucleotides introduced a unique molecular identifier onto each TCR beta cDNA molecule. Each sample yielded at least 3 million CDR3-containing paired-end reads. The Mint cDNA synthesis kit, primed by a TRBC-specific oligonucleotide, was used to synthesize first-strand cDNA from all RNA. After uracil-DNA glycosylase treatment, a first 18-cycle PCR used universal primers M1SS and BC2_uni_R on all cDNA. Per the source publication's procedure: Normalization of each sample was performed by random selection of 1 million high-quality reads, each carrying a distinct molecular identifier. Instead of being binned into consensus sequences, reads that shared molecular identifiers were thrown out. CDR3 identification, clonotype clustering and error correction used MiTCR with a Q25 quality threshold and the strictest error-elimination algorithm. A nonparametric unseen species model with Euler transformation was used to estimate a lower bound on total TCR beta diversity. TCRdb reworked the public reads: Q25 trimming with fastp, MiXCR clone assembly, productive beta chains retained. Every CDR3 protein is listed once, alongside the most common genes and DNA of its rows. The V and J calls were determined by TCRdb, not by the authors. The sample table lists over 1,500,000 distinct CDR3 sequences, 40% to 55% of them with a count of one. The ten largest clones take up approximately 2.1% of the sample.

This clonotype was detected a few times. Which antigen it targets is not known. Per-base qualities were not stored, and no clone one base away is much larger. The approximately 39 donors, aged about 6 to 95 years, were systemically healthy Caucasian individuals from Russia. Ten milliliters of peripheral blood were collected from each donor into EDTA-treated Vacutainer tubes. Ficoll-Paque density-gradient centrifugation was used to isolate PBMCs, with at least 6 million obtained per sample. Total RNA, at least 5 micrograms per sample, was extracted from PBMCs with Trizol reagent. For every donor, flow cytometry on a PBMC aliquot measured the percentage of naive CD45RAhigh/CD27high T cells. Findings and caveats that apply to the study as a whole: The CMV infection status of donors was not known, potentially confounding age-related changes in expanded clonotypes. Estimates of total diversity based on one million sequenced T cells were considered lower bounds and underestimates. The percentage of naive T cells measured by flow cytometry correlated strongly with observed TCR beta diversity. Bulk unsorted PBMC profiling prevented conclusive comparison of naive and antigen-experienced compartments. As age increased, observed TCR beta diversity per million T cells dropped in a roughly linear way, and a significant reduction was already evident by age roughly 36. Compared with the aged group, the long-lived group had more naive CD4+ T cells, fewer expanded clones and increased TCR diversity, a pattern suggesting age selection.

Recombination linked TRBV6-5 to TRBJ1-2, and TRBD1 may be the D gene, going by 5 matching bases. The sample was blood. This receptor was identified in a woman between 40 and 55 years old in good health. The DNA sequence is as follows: TGTGCCAGCAAAATTCAGGGAGCGGAATGGAACTATGGCTACACCTTC. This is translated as CASKIQGAEWNYGYTF.